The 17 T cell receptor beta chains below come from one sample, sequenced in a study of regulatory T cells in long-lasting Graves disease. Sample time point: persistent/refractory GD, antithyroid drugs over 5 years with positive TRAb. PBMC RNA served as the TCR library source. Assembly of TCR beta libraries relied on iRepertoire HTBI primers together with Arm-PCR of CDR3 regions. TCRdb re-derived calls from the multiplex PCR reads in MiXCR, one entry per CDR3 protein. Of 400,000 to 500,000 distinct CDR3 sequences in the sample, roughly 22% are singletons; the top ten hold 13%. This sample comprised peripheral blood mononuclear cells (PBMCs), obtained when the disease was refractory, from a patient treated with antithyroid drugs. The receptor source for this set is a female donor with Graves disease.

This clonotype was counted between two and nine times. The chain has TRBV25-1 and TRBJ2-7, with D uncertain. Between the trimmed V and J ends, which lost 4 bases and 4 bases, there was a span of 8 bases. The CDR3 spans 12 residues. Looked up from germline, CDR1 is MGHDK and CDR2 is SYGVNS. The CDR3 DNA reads TGTGCCAGCAGTGCATACATTTACGAGCAGTACTTC. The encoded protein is CASSAYIYEQYF.

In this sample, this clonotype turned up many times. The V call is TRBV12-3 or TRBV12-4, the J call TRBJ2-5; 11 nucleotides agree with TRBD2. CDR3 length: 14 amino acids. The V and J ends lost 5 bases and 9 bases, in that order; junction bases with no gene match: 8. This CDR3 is CASSPTSGTLAQYF. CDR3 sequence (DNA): TGTGCCAGCAGTCCGACTAGCGGGACCTTGGCCCAGTACTTC.

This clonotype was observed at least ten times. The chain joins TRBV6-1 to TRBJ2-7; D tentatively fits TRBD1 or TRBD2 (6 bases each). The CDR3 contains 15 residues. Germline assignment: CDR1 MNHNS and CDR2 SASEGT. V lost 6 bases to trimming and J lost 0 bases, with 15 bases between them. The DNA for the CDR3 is TGTGCCAGCAGCCAAGGGCGGGACAACTCCTACGAGCAGTACTTC. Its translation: CASSQGRDNSYEQYF.

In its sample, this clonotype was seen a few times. CDR3 DNA: TGCGCCAGCAGGTACGCTGAGGGCAGCTCCTACGAGCAGTACTTC. Protein product: CASRYAEGSSYEQYF. This chain joins TRBV5-1 and TRBJ2-7, with TRBD2 as a possible D gene (5 bases). The CDR3 loop spans 15 amino acids. Germline CDR1 SGHRS, CDR2 YFSETQ. Trimming left V 5 bases short and J 0 bases short, with 15 bases between.

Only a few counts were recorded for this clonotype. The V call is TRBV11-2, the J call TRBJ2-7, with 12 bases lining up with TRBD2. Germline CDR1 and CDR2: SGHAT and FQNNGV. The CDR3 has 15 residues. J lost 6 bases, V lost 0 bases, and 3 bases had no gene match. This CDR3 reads CASSLDQTSGGEQYF. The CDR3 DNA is TGTGCCAGCAGCTTAGATCAGACTAGCGGGGGCGAGCAGTACTTC.

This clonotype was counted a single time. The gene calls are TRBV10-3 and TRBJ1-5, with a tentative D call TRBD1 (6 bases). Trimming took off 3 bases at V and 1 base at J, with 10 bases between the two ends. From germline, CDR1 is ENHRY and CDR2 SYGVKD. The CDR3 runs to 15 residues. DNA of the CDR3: TGTGCCATCAGTGACTCAGGACAGAGCAATCAGCCCCAGCATTTT. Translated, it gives CAISDSGQSNQPQHF.

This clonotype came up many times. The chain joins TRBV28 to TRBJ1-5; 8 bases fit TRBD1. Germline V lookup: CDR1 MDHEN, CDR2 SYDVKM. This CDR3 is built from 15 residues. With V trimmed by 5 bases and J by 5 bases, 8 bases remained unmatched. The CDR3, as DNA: TGTGCCAGCAGTGCTGCGACAGGGGTGGATCAGCCCCAGCATTTT. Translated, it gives CASSAATGVDQPQHF. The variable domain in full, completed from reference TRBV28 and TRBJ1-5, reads DVKVTQSSRYLVKRTGEKVFLECVQDMDHENMFWYRQDPGLGLRLIYFSYDVKMKEKGDIPEGYSVSREKKERFSLILESASTNQTSMYLCASSAATGVDQPQHFGDGTRLSIL.

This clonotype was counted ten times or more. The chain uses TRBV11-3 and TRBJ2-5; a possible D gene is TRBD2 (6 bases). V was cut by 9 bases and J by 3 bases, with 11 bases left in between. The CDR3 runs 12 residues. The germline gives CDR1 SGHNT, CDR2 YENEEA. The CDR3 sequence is CASTGVEETQYF. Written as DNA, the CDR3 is TGTGCCAGTACGGGAGTGGAAGAGACCCAGTACTTC.

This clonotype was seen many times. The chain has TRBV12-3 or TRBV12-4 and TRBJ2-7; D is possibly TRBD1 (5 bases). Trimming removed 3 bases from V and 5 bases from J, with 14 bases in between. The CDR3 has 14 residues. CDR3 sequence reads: CASSFGAGINEQYF. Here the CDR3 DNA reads TGTGCCAGCAGTTTTGGAGCAGGGATCAACGAGCAGTACTTC.

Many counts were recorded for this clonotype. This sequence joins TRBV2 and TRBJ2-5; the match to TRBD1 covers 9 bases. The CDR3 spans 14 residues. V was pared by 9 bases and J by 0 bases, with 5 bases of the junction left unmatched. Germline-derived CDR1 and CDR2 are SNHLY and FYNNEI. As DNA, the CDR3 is TGTGCCAGTCAGGGACAGGGAAACCAAGAGACCCAGTACTTC. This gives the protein CASQGQGNQETQYF.

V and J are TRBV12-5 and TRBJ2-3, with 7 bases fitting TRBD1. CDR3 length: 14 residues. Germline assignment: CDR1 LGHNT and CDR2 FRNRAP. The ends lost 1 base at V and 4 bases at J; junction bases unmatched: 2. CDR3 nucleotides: TGTGCTAGTGGTTTGGGCACAGGGGCAGATACGCAGTATTTT. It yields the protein CASGLGTGADTQYF.

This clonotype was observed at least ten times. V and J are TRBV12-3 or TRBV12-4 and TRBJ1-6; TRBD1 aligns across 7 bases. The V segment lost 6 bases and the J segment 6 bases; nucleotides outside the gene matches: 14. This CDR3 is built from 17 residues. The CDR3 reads CASSFLAGTDINSPLHF. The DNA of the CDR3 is TGTGCCAGCAGCTTTCTCGCCGGGACAGACATTAATTCACCCCTCCACTTT.

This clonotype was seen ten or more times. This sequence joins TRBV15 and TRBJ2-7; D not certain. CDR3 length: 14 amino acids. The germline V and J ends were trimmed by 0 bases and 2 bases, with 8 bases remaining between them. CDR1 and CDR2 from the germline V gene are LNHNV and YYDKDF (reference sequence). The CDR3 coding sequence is TGTGCCACCAGCAGAGAGGAAGGGACCTACGAGCAGTACTTC. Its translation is CATSREEGTYEQYF.

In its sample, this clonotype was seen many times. The CDR3 loop is CASSQGGGVSYEQYF. The CDR3 bases are TGTGCCAGCAGCCAAGGCGGAGGAGTCAGCTACGAGCAGTACTTC. The rearrangement uses TRBV9 and TRBJ2-7, with D maybe TRBD2 (5 bases). Trimming removed 4 bases at V and 3 bases at J, with 17 bases between. Germline V gene lookup returns CDR1 SGDLS and CDR2 YYNGEE. The CDR3 runs to 15 residues.

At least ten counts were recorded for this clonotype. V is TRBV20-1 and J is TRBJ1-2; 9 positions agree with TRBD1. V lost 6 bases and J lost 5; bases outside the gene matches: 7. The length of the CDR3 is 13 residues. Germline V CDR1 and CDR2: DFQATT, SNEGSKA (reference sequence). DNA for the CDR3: TGCAGTGCGCAGACAGGGGGAGGATATGGCTACACCTTC. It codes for CSAQTGGGYGYTF.

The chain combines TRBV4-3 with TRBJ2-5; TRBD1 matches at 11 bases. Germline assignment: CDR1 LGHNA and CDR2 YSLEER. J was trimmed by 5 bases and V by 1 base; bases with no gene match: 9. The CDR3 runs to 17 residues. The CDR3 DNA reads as TGCGCCAGCAGCCAAGGTTTGAGTGGACAGGGGGCGGAGACCCAGTACTTC. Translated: CASSQGLSGQGAETQYF.

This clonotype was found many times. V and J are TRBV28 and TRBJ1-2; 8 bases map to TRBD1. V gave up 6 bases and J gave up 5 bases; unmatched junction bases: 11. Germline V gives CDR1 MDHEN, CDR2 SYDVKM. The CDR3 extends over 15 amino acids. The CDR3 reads CASRRTQGAQYGYTF. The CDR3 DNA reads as TGTGCCAGCAGGAGGACCCAGGGGGCCCAATATGGCTACACCTTC.